The 18 T cell receptor beta chains listed next were all sequenced from one sample in a study of immune cell composition in non-small cell lung cancer. TCRdb's copy holds only in-frame clones and misses some; the assay was immunoSEQ multiplex PCR. Of roughly 14,000 clones in the sample, 69% were seen once. The sample consisted of lung tumor tissue. The source of these receptors is a human donor with non-small cell lung cancer.

The gene calls are TRBV5-1 and TRBJ1-1, with 7 positions matching TRBD1. V was pared by 5 bases and J by 2 bases, with 6 bases of the junction left unmatched. This CDR3 contains 14 residues. CDR1 is SGHRS, CDR2 YFSETQ, per germline. CDR3 residues: CASRSQGSNTEAFF. The DNA of the CDR3 is TGCGCCAGCAGGTCACAGGGGTCCAACACTGAAGCTTTCTTT.

This chain uses TRBV7-2 with TRBJ1-2; D gene unclear. Germline CDR1 SGHTA, CDR2 FQGNSA. The V gene lost 1 base and the J gene lost 6 bases, with 6 bases spanning the gap. The CDR3 is made up of 12 amino acids. CDR3 residues: CASSLEGDGYTF. CDR3 bases: TGTGCCAGCAGCTTAGAAGGAGATGGCTACACCTTC.

The chain recombines TRBV5-1 with TRBJ2-3, with 7 nucleotides matching TRBD1. CDR1 is SGHRS and CDR2 is YFSETQ in the germline V gene. V trimming: 1 base; J trimming: 5 bases; junction bases outside the gene matches: 1. There are 13 residues in the CDR3. CDR3: CASSLRDRDTQYF. The CDR3 bases are TGCGCCAGCAGCTTGCGGGACAGAGATACGCAGTATTTT.

The rearrangement uses TRBV10-3 and TRBJ1-1, with 8 bases lining up with TRBD1. Looked up from germline, CDR1 is ENHRY and CDR2 is SYGVKD. The CDR3 has 15 amino acids. V was clipped by 4 bases and J by 4 bases; unmatched bases: 8. CDR3 sequence (DNA): TGTGCCATCAGTGGCACTACAGGGGGGAGCACTGAAGCTTTCTTT. This codes for CAISGTTGGSTEAFF.

This clone turned up a few times. The chain joins TRBV29-1 to TRBJ1-1; 8 positions agree with TRBD1. V trimming: 3 bases; J trimming: 3 bases; junction bases outside the gene matches: 3. The V gene's germline CDR1 is SQVTM and CDR2 ANQGSEA. This CDR3 region has 13 residues. CDR3 DNA sequence: TGCAGCGTTGAGGGACAGGAGGACACTGAAGCTTTCTTT. Translated, it gives CSVEGQEDTEAFF.

This chain links TRBV2 with TRBJ1-5, with D perhaps matching TRBD1 (5 bases). V was shortened by 0 bases and J by 5 bases, with 20 bases between the two germline ends. The CDR3 totals 18 residues. Germline V gene lookup returns CDR1 SNHLY and CDR2 FYNNEI. The CDR3 DNA follows: TGTGCCAGCAGTGAAGCGCTCGGGGGAATTAGAAGGTATCAGCCCCAGCATTTT. Translated, it gives CASSEALGGIRRYQPQHF.

The chain has TRBV11-2 and TRBJ1-2; 9 bases agree with TRBD1. J was trimmed by 8 bases and V by 4 bases; bases with no gene match: 8. Germline assignment: CDR1 SGHAT and CDR2 FQNNGV. The length of the CDR3 is 14 residues. CDR3 DNA sequence: TGTGCCAGCAGCTCCTCGGACAGGGGTAGGGGCTACACCTTC. This codes for CASSSSDRGRGYTF.

The chain joins TRBV5-5 to TRBJ1-1; 10 positions match TRBD1. Trimming at V came to 5 bases and at J to 5 bases, leaving 6 bases not matched to a gene. The CDR3 has 14 residues. Looked up from germline, CDR1 is SGHKS and CDR2 is YYEKEE (reference sequence). The CDR3 bases are TGTGCCAGCAGATTCGACAGGGGGCGTACTGAAGCTTTCTTT. Translated, it gives CASRFDRGRTEAFF. Looking up the rest from reference TRBV5-5 and TRBJ1-1 gives the full variable domain: DAGVTQSPTHLIKTRGQQVTLRCSPISGHKSVSWYQQVLGQGPQFIFQYYEKEERGRGNFPDRFSARQFPNYSSELNVNALLLGDSALYLCASRFDRGRTEAFFGQGTRLTVV.

The chain combines TRBV5-4 with TRBJ2-7, with TRBD1 as a possible D gene (6 bases). V shed 0 bases and J shed 1 base, with 11 bases lying between them. This CDR3 region has 15 residues. Germline-derived CDR1 and CDR2 are SGHNT and YYREEE (reference sequence). As DNA, the CDR3 is TGTGCCAGCAGCTTGGCGTTCAGGGGATCCTACGAGCAGTACTTC. It encodes CASSLAFRGSYEQYF.

This chain uses TRBV5-1 with TRBJ1-1; D gene uncertain. CDR1 and CDR2 (germline): SGHRS, YFSETQ. V was trimmed by 8 bases and J by 10 bases, leaving 15 bases between them. This CDR3 region has 11 residues. The CDR3 spells CASRADSRAFF. The CDR3, as DNA: TGCGCCAGTCGTGCCGATTCGCGAGCTTTCTTT.

This clone was seen more than once but under ten times. The gene calls are TRBV5-1 and TRBJ1-1; no firm D call. Germline V gene lookup returns CDR1 SGHRS and CDR2 YFSETQ. CDR3 size: 13 residues. V lost 0 bases and J lost 1, with 4 bases in between. CDR3 residues: CASSLVWNTEAFF. Here the CDR3 DNA reads TGCGCCAGCAGCTTGGTATGGAACACTGAAGCTTTCTTT.

This clone has only a few counts. The chain carries TRBV7-3 and TRBJ1-1; TRBD1 is a possible D gene (5 bases). Germline lookup yields CDR1 SGHTA and CDR2 FQGTGA. V was pared by 5 bases and J by 4 bases, with 14 bases between. The CDR3 has 14 residues. CDR3 coding DNA: TGTGCCAGCAGCCAGACAGTGGTAGCCACTGAAGCTTTCTTT. It codes for CASSQTVVATEAFF. Together with reference TRBV7-3 and TRBJ1-1, the CDR3 gives the full variable domain: GAGVSQTPSNKVTEKGKYVELRCDPISGHTALYWYRQSLGQGPEFLIYFQGTGAADDSGLPNDRFFAVRPEGSVSTLKIQRTERGDSAVYLCASSQTVVATEAFFGQGTRLTVV.

This clone was seen only a few times. The chain uses TRBV11-2 and TRBJ1-5; no clear D. Trimming removed 0 bases from V and 7 bases from J, with 7 bases in between. The CDR3 is 13 amino acids. Germline assignment: CDR1 SGHAT and CDR2 FQNNGV. Here the CDR3 DNA reads TGTGCCAGCAGCTTAGATCTCTTCCAGCCCCAGCATTTT. Its translation: CASSLDLFQPQHF.

This chain connects TRBV6-6 to TRBJ2-7; D might be TRBD1 (6 bases). This CDR3 spans 13 amino acids. Germline assignment: CDR1 MNHNY and CDR2 SVGAGI (reference sequence). Trimming cost V 6 bases and J 4 bases, with 13 bases left between them. The CDR3 is CASRMTGVYEQYF. The CDR3, as DNA: TGTGCCAGCAGAATGACAGGAGTGTACGAGCAGTACTTC.

The chain couples TRBV11-2 to TRBJ2-7; 7 bases align to TRBD1. CDR3 size: 16 residues. Looked up from germline, CDR1 is SGHAT and CDR2 is FQNNGV. Trimming cost V 4 bases and J 3 bases; bases outside gene matches: 12. The CDR3 region has the DNA TGTGCCAGCAGCTCTGGGTACAGGGGATCCAACTACGAGCAGTACTTC. Amino acid sequence: CASSSGYRGSNYEQYF.

This clone was seen a handful of times. This chain uses TRBV20-1 with TRBJ1-1; D is unresolved. The CDR3 sequence is 11 residues long. Deletions cut 3 bases from V and 5 bases from J, with 7 bases between. The V gene's germline CDR1 is DFQATT and CDR2 SNEGSKA (reference sequence). Here the CDR3 reads CSASSETEAFF. The CDR3 nucleotides are TGCAGTGCTAGTTCTGAGACTGAAGCTTTCTTT.

This chain uses TRBV18 with TRBJ1-2; D unresolved. V dropped 3 bases and J dropped 4 bases, with 12 bases sitting between them. CDR3 size: 14 residues. Germline CDR1 reads KGHSH; CDR2 reads LQKENI. DNA of the CDR3: TGTGCCAGCTCACCGGCACAGAAGTTCTATGGCTACACCTTC. Protein sequence: CASSPAQKFYGYTF.

This chain joins TRBV19 and TRBJ1-5, with 8 bases matching TRBD1. V gave up 6 bases and J gave up 7 bases; unmatched junction bases: 11. Germline V gene sequence: CDR1 LNHDA, CDR2 SQIVND (reference sequence). This CDR3 comprises 15 residues. CDR3 DNA sequence: TGTGCCAGTAGGCGATTCGACAGGGGAGACCAGCCCCAGCATTTT. Its protein is CASRRFDRGDQPQHF. Filled out from reference TRBV19 and TRBJ1-5, the complete variable domain reads DGGITQSPKYLFRKEGQNVTLSCEQNLNHDAMYWYRQDPGQGLRLIYYSQIVNDFQKGDIAEGYSVSREKKESFPLTVTSAQKNPTAFYLCASRRFDRGDQPQHFGDGTRLSIL.